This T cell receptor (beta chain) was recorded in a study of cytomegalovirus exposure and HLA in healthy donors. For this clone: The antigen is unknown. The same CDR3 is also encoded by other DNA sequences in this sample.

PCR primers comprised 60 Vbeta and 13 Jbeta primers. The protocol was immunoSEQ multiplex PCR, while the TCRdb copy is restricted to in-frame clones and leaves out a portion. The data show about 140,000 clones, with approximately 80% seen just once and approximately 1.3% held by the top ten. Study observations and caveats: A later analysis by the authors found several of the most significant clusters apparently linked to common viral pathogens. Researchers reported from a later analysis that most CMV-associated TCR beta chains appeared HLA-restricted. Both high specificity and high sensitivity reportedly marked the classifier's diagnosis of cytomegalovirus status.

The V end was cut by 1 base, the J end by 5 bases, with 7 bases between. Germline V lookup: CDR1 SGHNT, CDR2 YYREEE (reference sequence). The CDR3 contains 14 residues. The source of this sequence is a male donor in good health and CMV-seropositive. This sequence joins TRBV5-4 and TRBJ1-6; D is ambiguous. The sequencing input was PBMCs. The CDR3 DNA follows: TGTGCCAGCAGCTTGCTAGTAAATAATTCACCCCTCCACTTT. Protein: CASSLLVNNSPLHF.